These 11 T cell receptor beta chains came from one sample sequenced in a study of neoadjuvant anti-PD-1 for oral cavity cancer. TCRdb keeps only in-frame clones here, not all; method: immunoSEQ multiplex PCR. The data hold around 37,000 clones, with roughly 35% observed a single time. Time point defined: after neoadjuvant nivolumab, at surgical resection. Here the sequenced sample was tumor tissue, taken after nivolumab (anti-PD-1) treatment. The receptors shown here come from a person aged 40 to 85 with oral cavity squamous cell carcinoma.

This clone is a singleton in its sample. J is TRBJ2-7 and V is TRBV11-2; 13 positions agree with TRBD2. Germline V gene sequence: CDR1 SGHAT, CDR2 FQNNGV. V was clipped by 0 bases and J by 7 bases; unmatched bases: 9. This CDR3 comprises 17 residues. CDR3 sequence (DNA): TGTGCCAGCAGCTTAGATACTAGCGGGAGGGCCCTGGGTGAGCAGTACTTC. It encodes CASSLDTSGRALGEQYF. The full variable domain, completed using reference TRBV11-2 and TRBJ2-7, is EAGVAQSPRYKIIEKRQSVAFWCNPISGHATLYWYQQILGQGPKLLIQFQNNGVVDDSQLPKDRFSAERLKGVDSTLKIQPAKLEDSAVYLCASSLDTSGRALGEQYFGPGTRLTVT.

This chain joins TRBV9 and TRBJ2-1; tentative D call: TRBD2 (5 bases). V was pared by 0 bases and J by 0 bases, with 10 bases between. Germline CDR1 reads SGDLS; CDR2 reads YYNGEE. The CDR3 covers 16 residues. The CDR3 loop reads CASSVAGWSSYNEQFF. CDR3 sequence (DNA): TGTGCCAGCAGCGTAGCGGGGTGGAGCTCCTACAATGAGCAGTTCTTC.

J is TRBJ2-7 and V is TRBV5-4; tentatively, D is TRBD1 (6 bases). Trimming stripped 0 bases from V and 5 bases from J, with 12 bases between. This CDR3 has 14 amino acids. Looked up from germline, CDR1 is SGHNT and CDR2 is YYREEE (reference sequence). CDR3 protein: CASSLGTAPNEQYF. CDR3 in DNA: TGTGCCAGCAGCTTGGGGACAGCGCCGAACGAGCAGTACTTC.

In DNA, the CDR3 is TGTGCCAGCAGTCATGGGTTAAGGGGAGACTATGGCTACACCTTC. The encoded protein is CASSHGLRGDYGYTF. The rearrangement joins TRBV6-8 to TRBJ1-2; possibly TRBD1 for D (5 bases). The length of the CDR3 is 15 residues. The germline V gene encodes CDR1 MNHGY and CDR2 SAAAGT. The V end lost 5 bases, the J end lost 3 bases, and 16 bases lay between the germline ends.

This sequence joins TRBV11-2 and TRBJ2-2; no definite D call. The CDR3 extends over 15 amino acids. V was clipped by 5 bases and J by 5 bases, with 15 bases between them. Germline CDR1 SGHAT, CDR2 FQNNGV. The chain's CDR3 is CASSPLLRLTGELFF. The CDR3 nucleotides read TGTGCCAGCAGCCCCCTATTGCGCTTAACCGGGGAGCTGTTTTTT.

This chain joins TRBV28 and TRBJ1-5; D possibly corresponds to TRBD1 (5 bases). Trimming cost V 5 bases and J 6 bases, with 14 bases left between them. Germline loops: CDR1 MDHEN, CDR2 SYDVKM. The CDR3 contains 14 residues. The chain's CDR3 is CASSPGEFGQPQHF. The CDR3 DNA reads TGTGCCAGCAGTCCGGGGGAATTCGGTCAGCCCCAGCATTTT.

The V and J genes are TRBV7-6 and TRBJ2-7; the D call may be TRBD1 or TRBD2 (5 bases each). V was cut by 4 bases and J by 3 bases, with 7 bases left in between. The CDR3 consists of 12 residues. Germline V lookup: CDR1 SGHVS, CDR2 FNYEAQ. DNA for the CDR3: TGTGCCAGCAGCTCGGGACGCTACGAGCAGTACTTC. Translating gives CASSSGRYEQYF.

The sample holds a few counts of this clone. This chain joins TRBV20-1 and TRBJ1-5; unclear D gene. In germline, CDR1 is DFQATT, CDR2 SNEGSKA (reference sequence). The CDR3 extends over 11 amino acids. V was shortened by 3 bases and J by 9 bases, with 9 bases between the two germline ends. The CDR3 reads CSASTSGPQHF. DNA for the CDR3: TGCAGTGCTAGTACATCGGGGCCCCAGCATTTT.

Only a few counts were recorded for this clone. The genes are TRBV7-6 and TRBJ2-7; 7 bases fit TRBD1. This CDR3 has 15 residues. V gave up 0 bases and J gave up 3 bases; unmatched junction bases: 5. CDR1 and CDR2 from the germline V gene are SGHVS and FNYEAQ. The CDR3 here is CASSLAGDSGYEQYF. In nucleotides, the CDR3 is TGTGCCAGCAGCTTAGCGGGGGACAGCGGCTACGAGCAGTACTTC.

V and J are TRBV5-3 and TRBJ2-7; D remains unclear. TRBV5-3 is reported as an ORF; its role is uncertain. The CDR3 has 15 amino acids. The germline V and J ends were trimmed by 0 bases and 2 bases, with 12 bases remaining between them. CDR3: CARSLVRVTAYEQYF. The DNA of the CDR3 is TGTGCCAGAAGCTTGGTTAGGGTGACCGCCTACGAGCAGTACTTC.

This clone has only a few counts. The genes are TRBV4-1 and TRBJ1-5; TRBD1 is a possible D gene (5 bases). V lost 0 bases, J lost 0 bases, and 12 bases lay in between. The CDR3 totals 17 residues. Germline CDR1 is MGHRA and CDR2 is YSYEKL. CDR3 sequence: CASSQDSGHNSNQPQHF. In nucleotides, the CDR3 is TGCGCCAGCAGCCAAGATTCAGGACACAATAGCAATCAGCCCCAGCATTTT.